The subject of this entry is one T cell receptor (beta chain). Membership in each cohort depended on participant-reported clinical history. The study counted Cohort 3 donors as recovered given two negative PCRs, clearance, or symptom resolution. This entry is derived from a study of blood T cell repertoires in COVID-19. Study information: PBMCs, B-cell-depleted T cells, or T cells provided the cDNA or gDNA that made up the material.

Germline CDR1 and CDR2: MGHRA and YSYEKL. The CDR3 extends over 18 amino acids. Deletions cut 0 bases from V and 4 bases from J, with 21 bases between. Under the authors' procedure: Using reference gene primer amplification, nucleated cell counts were estimated. Some clones are missing from TCRdb's copy, which holds only in-frame ones; the method was immunoSEQ multiplex PCR. The DNA was the basis for D and trimming; V, J and clone size are from that table. Of 300,000 to 450,000 clones listed, around 89% are singletons. Sequencing was performed on PBMCs or T cells enriched from blood (not recorded which). V usage is TRBV4-1 and J usage is TRBJ1-2, with a possible D match to TRBD1 (5 bases). The receptor was derived from a young woman who had recovered from COVID-19. The CDR3 sequence: CASSQELHRGGGTYGYTF. The CDR3, as DNA: TGCGCCAGCAGCCAAGAACTCCACCGAGGTGGGGGGACCTATGGCTACACCTTC.